This TCR beta chain was captured by sequencing in a study of a mutant IDH1 vaccine in newly diagnosed glioma. Time point of the sample: week 35, safety follow-up. Every vaccine dose comprised 300 ug of mutant IDH1 20-mer peptide plus topical imiquimod. About this clone: Its specificity is not known.

The CDR3 is 15 amino acids. Trimming took 4 bases from V and 0 from J, leaving 14 bases between them. CDR1 SGHKS and CDR2 YYEKEE come from the germline V gene (reference sequence). Repertoires were generated with immunoSEQ multiplex PCR, while TCRdb's copy carries only in-frame clones and drops some. The sample consists of tens of thousands of clones, around 92% of them appearing once. The receptor was isolated from a middle-aged man with glioma. This sequence joins TRBV5-5 and TRBJ2-7, with D unresolved. This specimen consisted of PBMCs, obtained from a glioma patient whose treatment included an IDH1 peptide vaccine. The CDR3 DNA follows: TGTGCCAGCAGCCGGGTGCGGAAGAGCTCCTACGAGCAGTACTTC. Translated, it gives CASSRVRKSSYEQYF.